The present T cell receptor beta chain was sequenced within a study of blood T cell repertoires in COVID-19. On the study more broadly: The samples span acute and convalescent COVID-19 from the United States, Italy and Spain. T cells, B-cell-depleted T cells, or PBMCs supplied cDNA or gDNA.

The V end was cut by 6 bases, the J end by 0 bases, with 8 bases between. In germline, CDR1 is MDHEN, CDR2 SYDVKM. The CDR3 spans 13 residues. Authors' data handling: Nucleated cell number was recorded as an estimate derived from reference gene primer amplification. The table came from immunoSEQ multiplex PCR; TCRdb's copy has only in-frame clones and leaves some out. V and J calls and clone size come straight from that table; D and trimming were deduced from the DNA. The sample has 80,000 or so clones; 80% to 85% are singletons. The TCR was taken from a man at least 80 years old with acute or convalescent COVID-19. The source material was peripheral blood. The V gene is TRBV28, the J gene TRBJ1-1; a possible D gene is TRBD1 (6 bases). The CDR3 spells CASSRTVNTEAFF. Written as DNA, the CDR3 is TGTGCCAGCAGCAGGACAGTGAACACTGAAGCTTTCTTT. The whole variable domain, remainder taken from reference TRBV28 and TRBJ1-1, is DVKVTQSSRYLVKRTGEKVFLECVQDMDHENMFWYRQDPGLGLRLIYFSYDVKMKEKGDIPEGYSVSREKKERFSLILESASTNQTSMYLCASSRTVNTEAFFGQGTRLTVV.